Listed here are 22 T cell receptor beta chains from one sample, sequenced in a study of a mutant IDH1 vaccine in newly diagnosed glioma. The antigens these receptors bind are not known. Time point: week 47, end of study. With topical imiquimod, each dose of the vaccine consisted of 300 ug of mutant IDH1 20-mer peptide. Using immunoSEQ multiplex PCR, the repertoire was profiled, and TCRdb retains in-frame clones only, with some absent. The table lists about 94,000 clones, roughly nine tenths of them singletons. Source: PBMCs, taken from a glioma patient whose treatment included an IDH1 peptide vaccine. Receptor source: a woman aged 45-65 years with glioma.

This clone was detected only once. The chain is built from TRBV19 and TRBJ2-2, with unresolved D. V was shortened by 7 bases and J by 8 bases, with 35 bases between the two germline ends. Germline lookup yields CDR1 LNHDA and CDR2 SQIVND (reference sequence). The CDR3 sequence is 20 residues long. The CDR3 DNA reads as TGTGCCAGTAAGGTTTCGTGGGCCCCTAGATCAGGCCCCGGGTCAGGGGAGCTGTTTTTT. Translated: CASKVSWAPRSGPGSGELFF.

The chain employs TRBV15 and TRBJ2-5, with D perhaps TRBD1 or TRBD2 (5 bases each). There are 14 residues in the CDR3. The germline V and J ends were trimmed by 5 bases and 3 bases, with 13 bases remaining between them. Germline loops: CDR1 LNHNV, CDR2 YYDKDF (reference sequence). This chain's CDR3 is CATSARMGEETQYF. The CDR3 nucleotides read TGTGCCACCAGCGCCCGAATGGGGGAAGAGACCCAGTACTTC. Looking up the rest from reference TRBV15 and TRBJ2-5 gives the full variable domain: DAMVIQNPRYQVTQFGKPVTLSCSQTLNHNVMYWYQQKSSQAPKLLFHYYDKDFNNEADTPDNFQSRRPNTSFCFLDIRSPGLGDTAMYLCATSARMGEETQYFGPGTRLLVL.

This clone appeared a single time. CDR3: CASSLIGGGAEVGAFF. The CDR3 bases are TGCGCCAGCAGCTTGATTGGAGGGGGCGCCGAGGTTGGGGCTTTCTTT. V and J are TRBV5-1 and TRBJ1-1, with 7 bases aligning to TRBD1. J lost 11 bases, V lost 1 base, and 17 bases had no gene match. The germline CDR1 and CDR2 sequences are SGHRS and YFSETQ. The CDR3 consists of 16 residues.

The V call is TRBV6-5, the J call TRBJ2-7, with D perhaps assigned TRBD1 or TRBD2 (5 bases each). The germline V and J ends were trimmed by 8 bases and 7 bases, with 18 bases remaining between them. The germline V gene encodes CDR1 MNHEY and CDR2 SVGAGI. The CDR3 extends over 13 amino acids. CDR3 sequence reads: CASHSGRSREQYF. The CDR3 DNA is TGTGCCAGCCACTCGGGACGTTCGAGGGAGCAGTACTTC.

This chain connects TRBV9 to TRBJ2-7; D might be TRBD1 (6 bases). With 1 base removed from V and 3 bases from J, the gap between germline ends came to 11 bases. The CDR3 consists of 14 residues. Germline V gene data show CDR1 as SGDLS and CDR2 as YYNGEE. The CDR3 loop reads CASSVTTGNYEQYF. Here the CDR3 DNA reads TGTGCCAGCAGCGTAACGACAGGAAACTACGAGCAGTACTTC.

The chain joins TRBV2 to TRBJ2-5, with D perhaps matching TRBD2 (6 bases). TRBJ2-7 matches the DNA end more closely, so the J call is doubtful. The CDR3 totals 12 residues. Per germline, CDR1 SNHLY and CDR2 FYNNEI. CDR3 in amino acids: CASNQGRNEQYF. DNA of the CDR3: TGTGCCAGCAACCAAGGGAGGAACGAGCAGTACTTC.

The rearrangement links TRBV11-2 to TRBJ2-7; D possibly corresponds to TRBD2 (6 bases). This CDR3 region has 14 residues. CDR1 and CDR2 from the germline V gene are SGHAT and FQNNGV. The V gene lost 2 bases and the J gene lost 5 bases, with 13 bases spanning the gap. The CDR3 DNA reads as TGTGCCAGCAGCTTACGCGGGATTTCCCACGAGCAGTACTTC. It translates to CASSLRGISHEQYF.

On this clone: Sequence at one end of the junction differs from germline and may be a read error. This rearrangement joins TRBV5-6 to TRBJ2-7; D is unresolved. Germline CDR1 SGHDT, CDR2 YYEEEE. The CDR3 has 11 amino acids. CDR3 nucleotides: TGTGCCAGCAGCTCCTACAGCGCACAATCCTTC. Translated: CASSSYSAQSF.

This chain uses TRBV2 with TRBJ2-7, with 10 bases identical to TRBD2. The germline V gene has CDR1 SNHLY and CDR2 FYNNEI. V lost 5 bases to trimming and J lost 4 bases; unmatched junction nucleotides: 8. This CDR3 has 15 residues. The CDR3 nucleotides read TGTGCCAGCAGTACACCTAGCGGGAGAGTTTACGAGCAGTACTTC. Translation gives CASSTPSGRVYEQYF.

This sequence joins TRBV18 and TRBJ2-1, with a possible D match to TRBD2 (6 bases). Looked up from germline, CDR1 is KGHSH and CDR2 is LQKENI. Trimming took 1 base from V and 9 from J, leaving 13 bases between them. The CDR3 runs 14 residues. CDR3 region: CASSPRGEEGEQFF. CDR3 nucleotide sequence: TGTGCCAGCTCACCACGGGGGGAAGAGGGTGAGCAGTTCTTC.

This clone has more than one count but fewer than ten. The chain couples TRBV7-9 to TRBJ2-2; 7 nucleotides align to TRBD1. The CDR3 contains 15 residues. The germline gives CDR1 SEHNR, CDR2 FQNEAQ (reference sequence). V was clipped by 5 bases and J by 6 bases; unmatched bases: 9. CDR3 DNA sequence: TGTGCCAGCAGCGATCCATATCAGGGGGCCGGGGAGCTGTTTTTT. Residues: CASSDPYQGAGELFF.

Concerning this clone itself: With a much larger clone just one base away, this may be a read error. The rearrangement uses TRBV6-6 and TRBJ2-5, with D possibly being TRBD1 (6 bases). The J call may be mistaken, given a closer DNA end match to TRBJ2-7. In germline, CDR1 is MNHNY, CDR2 SVGAGI (reference sequence). The CDR3 length is 15 residues. In nucleotides, the CDR3 is TGTGCTAGCAGCGAGGGACACCTAGGCTCCTACGAGCAGTACTTC. This encodes CASSEGHLGSYEQYF.

The rearrangement links TRBV5-1 to TRBJ1-6; 11 bases match TRBD1. CDR1 is SGHRS, CDR2 YFSETQ, per germline. The ends lost 5 bases at V and 7 bases at J; junction bases unmatched: 8. The CDR3 is 16 residues long. This CDR3 reads CASRGGTGGKNSPLHF. DNA of the CDR3: TGCGCCAGCAGAGGCGGGACAGGGGGAAAAAATTCACCCCTCCACTTT.

This chain connects TRBV5-6 to TRBJ2-3; 8 bases agree with TRBD2. V was pared by 4 bases and J by 4 bases, with 8 bases of the junction left unmatched. In germline, CDR1 is SGHDT, CDR2 YYEEEE. The CDR3 is made up of 15 amino acids. The DNA for the CDR3 is TGTGCCAGCAGCCCACCAATAGCGGGGTCAGATACGCAGTATTTT. Translation gives CASSPPIAGSDTQYF.

This chain uses TRBV7-8 with TRBJ1-5, with D possibly being TRBD1 (6 bases). The germline CDR1 and CDR2 sequences are SGHVS and FQNEAQ. V was cut by 5 bases and J by 0 bases, with 11 bases left in between. CDR3 length equals 15 residues. CDR3 in amino acids: CASSQQGNSNQPQHF. Written as DNA, the CDR3 is TGTGCCAGCAGCCAACAGGGAAATAGCAATCAGCCCCAGCATTTT.

The rearrangement links TRBV14 to TRBJ2-5; D is unclear. The CDR3 sequence is 13 residues long. Germline CDR1 is SGHDN and CDR2 is FVKESK. V was clipped by 1 base and J by 1 base, with 4 bases between them. This CDR3 is CASSQGAQETQYF. The DNA of the CDR3 is TGTGCCAGCAGCCAAGGGGCCCAAGAGACCCAGTACTTC.

V and J are TRBV9 and TRBJ2-2; D unclear. Trimming took 4 bases from V and 8 from J, leaving 9 bases between them. This CDR3 has 12 amino acids. Germline V CDR1 and CDR2: SGDLS, YYNGEE. Here the CDR3 reads CASSPLGGELFF. The DNA for the CDR3 is TGTGCCAGCAGCCCCCTCGGGGGGGAGCTGTTTTTT.

The V gene is TRBV7-9, the J gene TRBJ1-5; D is perhaps TRBD1 (5 bases). Germline loops: CDR1 SEHNR, CDR2 FQNEAQ (reference sequence). The CDR3 extends over 17 amino acids. Deletions cut 1 base from V and 0 bases from J, with 13 bases between. The CDR3: CASSLGQLRDSNQPQHF. The CDR3 DNA reads TGTGCCAGCAGCTTAGGACAGCTCCGAGATAGCAATCAGCCCCAGCATTTT.

The chain combines TRBV5-1 with TRBJ2-5, with 7 bases matching TRBD1. CDR3 length: 13 amino acids. Germline loops: CDR1 SGHRS, CDR2 YFSETQ. J gave up 11 bases and V 2 bases, and 9 bases lay outside the gene matches. CDR3 sequence reads: CASSFRDREEQYF. DNA of the CDR3: TGCGCCAGCAGCTTCCGGGACAGAGAGGAGCAGTACTTC.

V gene TRBV9 combines with J gene TRBJ1-2; 7 nucleotides match TRBD1. V shed 0 bases and J 2 bases; nucleotides not matched to a gene: 16. The germline gives CDR1 SGDLS, CDR2 YYNGEE. The CDR3 consists of 19 residues. The CDR3 loop is CASSVVAPQNRGPNYGYTF. The CDR3 DNA is TGTGCCAGCAGCGTAGTCGCCCCCCAAAACAGGGGCCCAAACTATGGCTACACCTTC. The entire variable domain, with the rest obtained from reference TRBV9 and TRBJ1-2, is as follows: DSGVTQTPKHLITATGQRVTLRCSPRSGDLSVYWYQQSLDQGLQFLIQYYNGEERAKGNILERFSAQQFPDLHSELNLSSLELGDSALYFCASSVVAPQNRGPNYGYTFGSGTRLTVV.

The chain is built from TRBV30 and TRBJ2-5; possible D gene TRBD2, 6 bases. The CDR3 loop spans 12 amino acids. The germline CDR1 and CDR2 sequences are GTSNPN and SVGIG (reference sequence). V lost 1 base and J 9 bases, leaving 12 bases between the germline ends. The chain's CDR3 is CAWSEGWRAQYF. Here the CDR3 DNA reads TGTGCCTGGAGTGAAGGGTGGAGGGCCCAGTACTTC. Supplemented by reference TRBV30 and TRBJ2-5, the full variable domain reads SQTIHQWPATLVQPVGSPLSLECTVEGTSNPNLYWYRQAAGRGLQLLFYSVGIGQISSEVPQNLSASRPQDRQFILSSKKLLLSDSGFYLCAWSEGWRAQYFGPGTRLLVL.

The V and J genes are TRBV5-5 and TRBJ1-1; TRBD1 is a possible D gene (5 bases). Per the germline V gene, CDR1 is SGHKS and CDR2 is YYEKEE (reference sequence). V was shortened by 2 bases and J by 0 bases, with 14 bases between the two germline ends. The CDR3 is 16 amino acids. The CDR3 DNA sequence: TGTGCCAGCAGCTTAATGGCCAGGGTGATGAACACTGAAGCTTTCTTT. Protein product: CASSLMARVMNTEAFF.